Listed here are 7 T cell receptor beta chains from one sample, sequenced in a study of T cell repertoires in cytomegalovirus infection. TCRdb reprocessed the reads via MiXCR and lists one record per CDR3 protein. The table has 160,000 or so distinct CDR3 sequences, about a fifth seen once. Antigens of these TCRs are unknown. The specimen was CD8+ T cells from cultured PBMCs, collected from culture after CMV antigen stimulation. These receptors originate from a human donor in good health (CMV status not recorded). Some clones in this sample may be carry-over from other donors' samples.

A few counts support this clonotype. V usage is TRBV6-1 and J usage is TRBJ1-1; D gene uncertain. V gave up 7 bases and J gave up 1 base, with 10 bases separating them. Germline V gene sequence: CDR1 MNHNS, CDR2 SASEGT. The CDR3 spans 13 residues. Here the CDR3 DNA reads TGTGCCAGCACCGCGACGGGGAACACTGAAGCTTTCTTT. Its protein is CASTATGNTEAFF.

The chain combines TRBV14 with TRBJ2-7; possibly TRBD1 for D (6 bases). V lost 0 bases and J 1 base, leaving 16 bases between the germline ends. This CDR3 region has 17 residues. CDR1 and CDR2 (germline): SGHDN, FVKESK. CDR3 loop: CASSQEGAGVFSYEQYF. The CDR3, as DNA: TGTGCCAGCAGCCAAGAAGGAGCAGGGGTCTTTTCCTACGAGCAGTACTTC.

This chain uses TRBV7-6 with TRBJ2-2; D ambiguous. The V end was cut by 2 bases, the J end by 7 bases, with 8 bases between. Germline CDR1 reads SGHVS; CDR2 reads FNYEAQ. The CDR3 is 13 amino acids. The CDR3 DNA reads TGTGCCAGCAGCTTAAGGGTGGTCGGGGAGCTGTTTTTT. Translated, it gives CASSLRVVGELFF.

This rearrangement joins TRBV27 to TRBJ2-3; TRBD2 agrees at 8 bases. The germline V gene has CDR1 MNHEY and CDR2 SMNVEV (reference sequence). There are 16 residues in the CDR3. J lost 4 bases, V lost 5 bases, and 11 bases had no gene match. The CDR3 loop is CASSKPGLGAADTQYF. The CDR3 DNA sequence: TGTGCCAGCAGTAAGCCGGGACTAGGAGCGGCAGATACGCAGTATTTT.

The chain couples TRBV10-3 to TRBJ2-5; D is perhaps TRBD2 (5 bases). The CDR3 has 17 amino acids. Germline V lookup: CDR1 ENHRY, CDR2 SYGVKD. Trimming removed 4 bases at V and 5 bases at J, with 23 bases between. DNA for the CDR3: TGTGCCATCAGTGCCCGAACGCGGGTGGTGGGTGAGGAGACCCAGTACTTC. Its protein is CAISARTRVVGEETQYF.

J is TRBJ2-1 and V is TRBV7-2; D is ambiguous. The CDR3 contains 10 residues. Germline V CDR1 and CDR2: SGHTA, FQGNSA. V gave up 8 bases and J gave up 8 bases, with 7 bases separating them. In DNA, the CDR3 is TGTGCCAGCCCAAACGATGAGCAGTTCTTC. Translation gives CASPNDEQFF.

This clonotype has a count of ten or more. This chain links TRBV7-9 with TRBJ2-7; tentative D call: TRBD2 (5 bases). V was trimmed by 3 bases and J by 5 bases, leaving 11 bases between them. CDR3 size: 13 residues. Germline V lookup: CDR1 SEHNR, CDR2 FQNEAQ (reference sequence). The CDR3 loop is CASSFIWTHEQYF. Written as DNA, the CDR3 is TGTGCCAGCAGCTTTATTTGGACTCACGAGCAGTACTTC.